The clone carrying this T cell receptor beta chain showed up many times. Its antigen remains unidentified. CDR3-region Arm-PCR and iRepertoire HTBI primers produced the TCR beta libraries. Via MiXCR, TCRdb re-called the multiplex PCR reads, giving one row per CDR3 protein. The top ten hold 8.5% to 10% of the sample, which has 540,000 or so distinct CDR3 sequences, approximately 13% seen once. Time point here: newly diagnosed GD, antithyroid drugs for less than 3 months. RNA extracted from PBMCs served as the sequencing template. This specimen belongs to a study of regulatory T cells in long-lasting Graves disease. General study findings and limits: A greater number of public clonotypes (2,741) was shared by persistent patients than by new patients (roughly 880).

The same specimen was also included in a second study, on T cells in Graves' hyperthyroidism and ophthalmopathy. That study adds: Most clonotypes expanded in thyroid above 0.001 were likewise present in blood.

The sequenced sample was peripheral blood mononuclear cells (PBMCs), obtained at new diagnosis, from a patient treated with antithyroid drugs. This sequence was found in a man between 25 and 39 years old with Graves disease.

In DNA, the CDR3 is TGTGCCAGCAGCTTAGTAGTAAACACAGATACGCAGTATTTT. Translated, it gives CASSLVVNTDTQYF. The chain couples TRBV11-2 to TRBJ2-3; D is ambiguous. Trimming removed 1 base from V and 2 bases from J, with 7 bases in between. The CDR3 runs 14 residues. Germline CDR1 and CDR2: SGHAT and FQNNGV.